This T cell receptor (beta chain) was identified during a study of identical twins. With template switching, a universal primer site was added, and the cDNA carried unique molecular identifiers. Each CDR3 protein is one row after TCRdb ran MiXCR on the 5' RACE reads. The table lists some 500,000 distinct CDR3 sequences, 22% of them singletons. V trimming: 2 bases; J trimming: 1 base; junction bases outside the gene matches: 8. This CDR3 has 16 amino acids. Germline CDR1 reads SGHRS; CDR2 reads YFSETQ. This sample was also put to use in a study of T cells expressing NK-cell markers.

The sequencing sample was made of CD4+ T cells sorted from blood. V gene TRBV5-1 combines with J gene TRBJ1-2; TRBD1 aligns across 7 bases. The receptor comes from a woman aged 18-29 years in good health. The DNA of the CDR3 is TGCGCCAGCAGCTTTAAAGGGGGCCCCGTTAACTATGGCTACACCTTC. Protein sequence: CASSFKGGPVNYGYTF.